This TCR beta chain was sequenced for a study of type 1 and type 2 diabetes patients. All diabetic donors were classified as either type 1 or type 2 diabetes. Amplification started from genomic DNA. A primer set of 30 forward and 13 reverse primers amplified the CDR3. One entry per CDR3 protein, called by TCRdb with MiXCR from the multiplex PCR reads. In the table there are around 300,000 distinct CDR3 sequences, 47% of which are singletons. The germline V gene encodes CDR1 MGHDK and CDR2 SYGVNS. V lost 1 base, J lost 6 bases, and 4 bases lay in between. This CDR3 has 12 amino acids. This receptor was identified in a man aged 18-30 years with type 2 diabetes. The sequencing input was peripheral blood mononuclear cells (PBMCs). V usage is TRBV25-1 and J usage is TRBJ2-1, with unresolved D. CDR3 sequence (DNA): TGTGCCAGCAGTGAATCGGTCAATGAGCAGTTCTTC. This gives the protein CASSESVNEQFF.